Below, 7 T cell receptor beta chains from the same sample are listed, as sequenced in a study of cytomegalovirus exposure and HLA in healthy donors. A multiplex PCR was run with 60 Vbeta primers and 13 Jbeta primers. Here immunoSEQ multiplex PCR was the method, and the copy in TCRdb shows in-frame clones only, minus some. This sample has roughly 130,000 clones; more than 80% occur once, and the top ten carry roughly 3%. Sequencing used PBMCs. Receptors were obtained from a male donor in good health and CMV-seronegative.

V is TRBV27 and J is TRBJ2-7, with TRBD1 identical over 7 bases. CDR1 is MNHEY and CDR2 is SMNVEV in the germline V gene (reference sequence). This CDR3 region has 17 residues. After removal of 0 bases from V and 2 bases from J, the junction contained 10 bases not matched to a gene. DNA of the CDR3: TGTGCCAGCAGTTTATCGCTTCCGAGACAGGGCGCCTACGAGCAGTACTTC. As protein: CASSLSLPRQGAYEQYF.

The chain has TRBV7-9 and TRBJ1-6; D possibly corresponds to TRBD1 (6 bases). The CDR3 has 12 amino acids. The V end was cut by 11 bases, the J end by 6 bases, with 11 bases between. CDR1 SEHNR and CDR2 FQNEAQ come from the germline V gene (reference sequence). The CDR3 spells CAAGQPNSPLHF. The CDR3 nucleotides are TGTGCCGCAGGACAGCCTAATTCACCCCTCCACTTT.

The chain joins TRBV30 to TRBJ2-6; 7 positions agree with TRBD2. This CDR3 is built from 15 residues. Germline CDR1 and CDR2: GTSNPN and SVGIG (reference sequence). V was clipped by 3 bases and J by 4 bases; unmatched bases: 6. The CDR3 nucleotides are TGTGCCTGGAGCGAGCGGGGCGGCGGGGCCAACGTCCTGACTTTC. This gives the protein CAWSERGGGANVLTF.

As regards this clone: The same CDR3 arises from other DNA sequences in this sample as well. The rearrangement joins TRBV29-1 to TRBJ2-7, with TRBD1 matching over 7 bases. The CDR3 runs 12 residues. Losses at the gene ends were 4 bases for V and 2 bases for J; bases not matched to a gene: 2. CDR1 SQVTM and CDR2 ANQGSEA come from the germline V gene. The CDR3: CSVAGTAYEQYF. CDR3 nucleotide sequence: TGCAGCGTTGCTGGGACAGCCTACGAGCAGTACTTC.

In nucleotides, the CDR3 is TGTGCCAGCAGCTTACCGACTAGCGAGGAGACCCAGTACTTC. Residues: CASSLPTSEETQYF. The genes are TRBV7-9 and TRBJ2-5; 8 bases match TRBD2. This CDR3 spans 14 amino acids. Germline CDR1 reads SEHNR; CDR2 reads FQNEAQ (reference sequence). J lost 5 bases, V lost 2 bases, and 4 bases had no gene match.

The V gene is TRBV7-6, the J gene TRBJ1-6, with no clear D. Germline V CDR1 and CDR2: SGHVS, FNYEAQ. V was shortened by 0 bases and J by 9 bases, with 15 bases between the two germline ends. This CDR3 region has 16 residues. CDR3 nucleotides: TGTGCCAGCAGCTTAGCGCCGGCAGAAGGCGGTTCACCCCTCCACTTT. Protein sequence: CASSLAPAEGGSPLHF.

Concerning this clone: The sample has other DNA sequences that encode this CDR3 too. The V gene is TRBV7-2, the J gene TRBJ2-7; the match to TRBD1 covers 9 bases. The CDR3 sequence is 14 residues long. The V segment lost 5 bases and the J segment 2 bases; nucleotides outside the gene matches: 4. Per the germline V gene, CDR1 is SGHTA and CDR2 is FQGNSA. The CDR3 sequence is CASSRGQGTYEQYF. The CDR3 region has the DNA TGTGCCAGCAGCCGCGGACAGGGGACCTACGAGCAGTACTTC.